This T cell receptor (beta chain) is from a study of blood T cell repertoires in COVID-19. Study background: There were acute and convalescent COVID-19 samples, and they came from the United States, Italy and Spain. Sources were T cells, B-cell-depleted T cells, or PBMCs; the material itself was cDNA or gDNA.

Original processing methods: Nucleated cell counts were estimated from reference gene primer amplification. Sequenced by immunoSEQ multiplex PCR; TCRdb stores in-frame clones only, minus some. That table gives V, J and clone size, and the DNA gave D and trimming. The data show about 60,000 clones, with approximately 80% seen just once and around an eighth held by the top ten. Trimming removed 3 bases from V and 3 bases from J, with 15 bases in between. This CDR3 spans 16 amino acids. The V gene's germline CDR1 is MNHNS and CDR2 SASEGT. This TCR came from a man older than 75 with acute or convalescent COVID-19. The rearrangement uses TRBV6-1 and TRBJ1-5, with D perhaps matching TRBD1 (5 bases). Sequences were obtained from peripheral blood. The CDR3 loop reads CASSEAGRQTNQPQHF. The CDR3 nucleotides read TGTGCCAGCAGTGAGGCAGGGCGCCAGACCAATCAGCCCCAGCATTTT.